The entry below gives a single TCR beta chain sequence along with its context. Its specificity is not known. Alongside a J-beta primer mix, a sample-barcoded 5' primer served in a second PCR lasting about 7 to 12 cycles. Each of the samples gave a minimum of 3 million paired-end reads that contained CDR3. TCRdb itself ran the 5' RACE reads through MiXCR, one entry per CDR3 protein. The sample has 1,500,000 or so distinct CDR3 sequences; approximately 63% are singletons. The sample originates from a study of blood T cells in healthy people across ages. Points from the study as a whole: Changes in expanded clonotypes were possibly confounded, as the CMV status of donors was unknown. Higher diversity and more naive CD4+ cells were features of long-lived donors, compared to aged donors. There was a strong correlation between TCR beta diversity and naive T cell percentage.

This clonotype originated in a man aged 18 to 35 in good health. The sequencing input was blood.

CDR3 in amino acids: CASSQVGSLATNEKLFF. The CDR3 bases are TGCGCCAGCAGCCAAGTAGGCAGCCTTGCAACTAATGAAAAACTGTTTTTT. The rearrangement uses TRBV4-1 and TRBJ1-4; no definite D call. The CDR3 sequence is 17 residues long. CDR1 is MGHRA, CDR2 YSYEKL, per germline. Trimming took 1 base from V and 0 from J, leaving 12 bases between them.